The 18 T cell receptor beta chains below were found in one sample sequenced in a study of blood T cell repertoires in COVID-19. Method: immunoSEQ multiplex PCR; TCRdb's copy keeps in-frame clones and lacks some. The sample includes about 310,000 clones, around 90% seen only once; the top ten take more than 0.85%. Sequenced sample: peripheral blood. Receptors were obtained from a woman aged 35 to 49 with COVID-19, enrolled during active disease.

Here the CDR3 reads CATSRDLTGEQYF. CDR3 sequence (DNA): TGTGCCACCAGCAGAGATCTTACCGGGGAGCAGTACTTC. The chain couples TRBV15 to TRBJ2-7; D ambiguous. The CDR3 is made up of 13 amino acids. The germline CDR1 and CDR2 sequences are LNHNV and YYDKDF (reference sequence). Trimming pared 0 bases from V and 7 bases from J, leaving 10 bases between.

The sample holds a few counts of this clone. The chain joins TRBV6-5 to TRBJ1-5, with a weak D call TRBD1 (5 bases). CDR3 length: 12 residues. The V gene's germline CDR1 is MNHEY and CDR2 SVGAGI. V was shortened by 8 bases and J by 6 bases, with 11 bases between the two germline ends. CDR3 region: CASGGWSQPQHF. In DNA, the CDR3 is TGTGCCAGCGGGGGGTGGAGTCAGCCCCAGCATTTT.

V gene TRBV19 combines with J gene TRBJ2-1; 12 nucleotides line up with TRBD2. CDR3 length: 16 residues. Germline V lookup: CDR1 LNHDA, CDR2 SQIVND (reference sequence). The V segment lost 4 bases and the J segment 4 bases; nucleotides outside the gene matches: 5. CDR3 sequence: CASSTWTSGNYNEQFF. CDR3 DNA sequence: TGTGCCAGTAGTACGTGGACTAGCGGGAATTACAATGAGCAGTTCTTC.

This clone appeared once. J is TRBJ1-6 and V is TRBV15, with TRBD1 identical over 7 bases. The CDR3 spans 15 residues. Trimming cost V 0 bases and J 7 bases; bases outside gene matches: 3. Germline V gene lookup returns CDR1 LNHNV and CDR2 YYDKDF (reference sequence). CDR3 coding DNA: TGTGCCACCAGCAGAGAGAGGGGGCTGAATTCACCCCTCCACTTT. It specifies CATSRERGLNSPLHF.

The chain employs TRBV7-8 and TRBJ2-7, with TRBD2 identical over 7 bases. CDR1 SGHVS and CDR2 FQNEAQ come from the germline V gene. This CDR3 contains 18 residues. Unmatched junction bases numbered 16, after V lost 5 bases and J lost 0 bases. CDR3 protein: CASSTASGTTKSSYEQYF. The CDR3 region has the DNA TGTGCCAGCAGCACCGCCTCCGGGACTACTAAGAGCTCCTACGAGCAGTACTTC.

J is TRBJ1-2 and V is TRBV19; TRBD1 aligns across 8 bases. CDR1 is LNHDA, CDR2 SQIVND, per germline (reference sequence). This CDR3 region has 16 residues. The J segment lost 7 bases and the V segment lost 4 bases, leaving 14 bases of the junction unmatched. DNA for the CDR3: TGTGCCAGTAGTAGCCGCTTTGGACAGGGTGTTCGTGGCTACACCTTC. Its protein product is CASSSRFGQGVRGYTF.

This sequence joins TRBV6-2 or TRBV6-3 and TRBJ2-5, with TRBD1 matching 9 bases. Trimming cost V 2 bases and J 7 bases; bases outside gene matches: 11. This CDR3 has 16 amino acids. Looked up from germline, CDR1 is MNHEY and CDR2 is SVGEGT. The CDR3 is CASSYPKQGARGTQYF. The DNA of the CDR3 is TGTGCCAGCAGTTACCCTAAACAGGGGGCACGGGGGACCCAGTACTTC.

This clone was seen just once. This chain links TRBV19 with TRBJ1-1; D is undetermined. Germline CDR1 is LNHDA and CDR2 is SQIVND (reference sequence). V was cut by 1 base and J by 11 bases, with 11 bases left in between. The length of the CDR3 is 12 residues. The CDR3 protein is CASSIAPSVAFF. Written as DNA, the CDR3 is TGTGCCAGTAGTATAGCCCCCAGTGTGGCTTTCTTT.

The chain couples TRBV5-1 to TRBJ2-3, with D perhaps matching TRBD1 (6 bases). Germline CDR1 SGHRS, CDR2 YFSETQ. This CDR3 comprises 13 residues. V was pared by 7 bases and J by 5 bases, with 14 bases between. Written as DNA, the CDR3 is TGCGCCAGCCAGACAGGTTCGGGAGATACGCAGTATTTT. Residues: CASQTGSGDTQYF.

This sequence joins TRBV29-1 and TRBJ2-7; D perhaps matches TRBD1 (6 bases). Trimming stripped 4 bases from V and 2 bases from J, with 12 bases between. Germline CDR1 and CDR2: SQVTM and ANQGSEA. CDR3 length: 13 amino acids. CDR3 bases: TGCAGCGTTGCCGTGGGACACCCCTACGAGCAGTACTTC. Protein sequence: CSVAVGHPYEQYF.

This clone was seen once. This chain joins TRBV19 and TRBJ1-1, with D tentatively TRBD1 (5 bases). The germline gives CDR1 LNHDA, CDR2 SQIVND (reference sequence). The CDR3 totals 13 residues. The V gene lost 7 bases and the J gene lost 7 bases, with 16 bases spanning the gap. CDR3 nucleotide sequence: TGTGCCAGTATTCCGACAGCCAGTAGTGAAGCTTTCTTT. It specifies CASIPTASSEAFF.

This sequence joins TRBV5-4 and TRBJ2-1, with 9 bases aligning to TRBD1. CDR1 is SGHNT, CDR2 YYREEE, per germline (reference sequence). The V and J ends lost 2 bases and 9 bases, in that order; junction bases with no gene match: 9. This CDR3 has 15 amino acids. The CDR3 protein is CASSLQGAIFGEQFF. The DNA for the CDR3 is TGTGCCAGCAGCTTACAGGGGGCGATCTTCGGTGAGCAGTTCTTC.

This sequence joins TRBV18 and TRBJ1-1; TRBD1 matches 8 bases. Germline values: CDR1 KGHSH, CDR2 LQKENI. The length of the CDR3 is 18 residues. Unmatched junction bases numbered 15, after V lost 2 bases and J lost 4 bases. The CDR3 loop is CASSPVVGQGSGGTEAFF. The CDR3 region has the DNA TGTGCCAGCTCACCAGTCGTAGGACAGGGAAGTGGAGGCACTGAAGCTTTCTTT.

This chain joins TRBV9 and TRBJ1-2, with 12 positions matching TRBD1. V gave up 3 bases and J gave up 6 bases; unmatched junction bases: 9. Germline V CDR1 and CDR2: SGDLS, YYNGEE. CDR3 length equals 16 residues. CDR3 protein: CASSDRDRGRQDGYTF. The DNA for the CDR3 is TGTGCCAGCAGCGACCGGGACAGGGGGCGCCAGGATGGCTACACCTTC. Using reference TRBV9 and TRBJ1-2 for the parts outside the CDR3, the full variable domain is DSGVTQTPKHLITATGQRVTLRCSPRSGDLSVYWYQQSLDQGLQFLIQYYNGEERAKGNILERFSAQQFPDLHSELNLSSLELGDSALYFCASSDRDRGRQDGYTFGSGTRLTVV.

This chain uses TRBV7-2 with TRBJ2-1; TRBD2 matches at 8 bases. There are 15 residues in the CDR3. The germline V gene has CDR1 SGHTA and CDR2 FQGNSA. The V and J ends lost 4 bases and 2 bases, in that order; junction bases with no gene match: 4. CDR3 residues: CASSSVAGPYNEQFF. CDR3 nucleotide sequence: TGTGCCAGCAGCTCGGTAGCGGGGCCCTACAATGAGCAGTTCTTC.

The rearrangement links TRBV7-6 to TRBJ2-3, with TRBD2 matching over 10 bases. This CDR3 contains 16 residues. Germline CDR1 SGHVS, CDR2 FNYEAQ. The trim removed 1 base at V and 4 bases at J, leaving 5 bases unmatched. CDR3 nucleotides: TGTGCCAGCAGCTTAGGGGCTAGCGGGGGTTCAGATACGCAGTATTTT. This codes for CASSLGASGGSDTQYF.

The J gene is TRBJ1-1, the V gene TRBV7-9, with D maybe TRBD1 (6 bases). With 5 bases removed from V and 3 bases from J, the gap between germline ends came to 13 bases. The CDR3 loop spans 14 amino acids. Germline V gives CDR1 SEHNR, CDR2 FQNEAQ (reference sequence). The CDR3 nucleotides are TGTGCCAGCAGCGATAGACAGGCGCACACTGAAGCTTTCTTT. Encoded protein: CASSDRQAHTEAFF.

The chain employs TRBV6-2 or TRBV6-3 and TRBJ2-5; D call uncertain. V shed 0 bases and J shed 0 bases, with 5 bases lying between them. The CDR3 is 14 amino acids. Germline V lookup: CDR1 MNHEY, CDR2 SVGEGT. CDR3 sequence reads: CASSYSTYQETQYF. CDR3 coding DNA: TGTGCCAGCAGTTACTCGACATACCAAGAGACCCAGTACTTC.